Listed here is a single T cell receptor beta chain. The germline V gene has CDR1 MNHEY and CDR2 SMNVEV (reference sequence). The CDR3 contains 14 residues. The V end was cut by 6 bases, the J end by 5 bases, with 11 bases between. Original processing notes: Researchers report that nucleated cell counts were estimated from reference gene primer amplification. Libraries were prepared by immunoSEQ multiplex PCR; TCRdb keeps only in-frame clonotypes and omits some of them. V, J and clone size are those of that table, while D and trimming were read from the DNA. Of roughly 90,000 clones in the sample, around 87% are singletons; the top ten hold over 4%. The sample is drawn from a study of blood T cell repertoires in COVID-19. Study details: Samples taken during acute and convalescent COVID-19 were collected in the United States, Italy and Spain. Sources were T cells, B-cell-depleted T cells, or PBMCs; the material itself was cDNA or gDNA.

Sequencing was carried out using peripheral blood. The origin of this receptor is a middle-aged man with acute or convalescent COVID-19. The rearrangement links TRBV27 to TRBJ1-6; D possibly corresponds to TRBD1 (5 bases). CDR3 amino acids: CASSEGQNNSPLHF. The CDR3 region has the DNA TGTGCCAGCAGCGAAGGACAAAATAATTCACCCCTCCACTTT.